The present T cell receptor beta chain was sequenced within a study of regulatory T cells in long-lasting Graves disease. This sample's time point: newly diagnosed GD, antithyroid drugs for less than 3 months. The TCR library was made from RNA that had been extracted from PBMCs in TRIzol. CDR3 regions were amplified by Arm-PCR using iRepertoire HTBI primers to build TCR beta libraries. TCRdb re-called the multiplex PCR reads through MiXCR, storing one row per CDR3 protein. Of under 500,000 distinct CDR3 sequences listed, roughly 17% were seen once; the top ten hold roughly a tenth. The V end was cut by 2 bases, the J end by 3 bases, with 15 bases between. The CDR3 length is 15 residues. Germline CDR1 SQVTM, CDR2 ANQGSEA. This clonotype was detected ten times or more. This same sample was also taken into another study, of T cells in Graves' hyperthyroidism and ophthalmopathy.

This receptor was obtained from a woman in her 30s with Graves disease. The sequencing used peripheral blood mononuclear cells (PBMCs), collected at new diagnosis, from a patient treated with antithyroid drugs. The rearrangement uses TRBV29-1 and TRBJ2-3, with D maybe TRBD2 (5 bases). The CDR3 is CSVESIWELTDTQYF. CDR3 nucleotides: TGCAGCGTTGAAAGTATCTGGGAGTTGACAGATACGCAGTATTTT.